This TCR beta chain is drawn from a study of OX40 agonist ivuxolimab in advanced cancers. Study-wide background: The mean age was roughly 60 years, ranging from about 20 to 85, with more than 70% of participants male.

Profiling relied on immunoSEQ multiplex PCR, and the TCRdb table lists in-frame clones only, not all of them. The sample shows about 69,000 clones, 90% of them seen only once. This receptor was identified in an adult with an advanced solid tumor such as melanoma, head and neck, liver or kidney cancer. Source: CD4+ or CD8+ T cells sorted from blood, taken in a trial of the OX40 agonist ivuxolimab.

The CDR3 protein is CASSLQGTKNIQYF. In nucleotides, the CDR3 is TGTGCCAGCAGTTTACAGGGAACCAAAAACATTCAGTACTTC. The chain joins TRBV28 to TRBJ2-4, with D maybe TRBD1 (5 bases). Germline V gene data show CDR1 as MDHEN and CDR2 as SYDVKM. This CDR3 region has 14 residues. V was shortened by 2 bases and J by 2 bases, with 7 bases between the two germline ends.